Below are 20 T cell receptor beta chains sequenced from a single sample in a study of cytomegalovirus exposure and HLA in healthy donors. Use of 60 Vbeta and 13 Jbeta primers characterized the PCR. Generated by immunoSEQ multiplex PCR, the TCRdb table keeps only in-frame clones and is missing some. The sample records 95,000 to 150,000 clones, about 15% being singletons. The sample taken for sequencing was PBMCs. These TCRs come from a female donor in good health and CMV-seropositive.

The rearrangement links TRBV6-5 to TRBJ1-4, with TRBD1 as a possible D gene (5 bases). V gave up 6 bases and J gave up 4 bases, with 9 bases separating them. Germline lookup yields CDR1 MNHEY and CDR2 SVGAGI. The CDR3 consists of 13 residues. The CDR3 reads CASRMGLNEKLFF. The DNA for the CDR3 is TGTGCCAGCAGGATGGGGCTTAATGAAAAACTGTTTTTT.

There are a few counts of this clone. The rearrangement uses TRBV28 and TRBJ1-5; D remains unclear. Deletions cut 5 bases from V and 3 bases from J, with 14 bases between. This CDR3 is built from 15 residues. The germline V gene has CDR1 MDHEN and CDR2 SYDVKM. The CDR3 loop reads CASSPEAGVNQPQHF. CDR3 nucleotide sequence: TGTGCCAGCAGTCCCGAGGCCGGTGTCAATCAGCCCCAGCATTTT.

This chain connects TRBV20-1 to TRBJ1-2; D is unclear. The germline V gene encodes CDR1 DFQATT and CDR2 SNEGSKA (reference sequence). Trimming shortened V by 6 bases and J by 7 bases, and 12 bases separated the two germline ends. The CDR3 sequence is 11 residues long. CDR3 sequence reads: CSAFGNRGYTF. In nucleotides, the CDR3 is TGCAGTGCCTTCGGGAACCGTGGCTACACCTTC.

This rearrangement joins TRBV14 to TRBJ2-2, with a possible D match to TRBD1 (6 bases). The CDR3 spans 17 residues. Trimming took 5 bases from V and 1 from J, leaving 17 bases between them. Germline V lookup: CDR1 SGHDN, CDR2 FVKESK. CDR3 in amino acids: CASSKRAGTKNTGELFF. CDR3 bases: TGTGCCAGCAGCAAAAGGGCCGGGACAAAGAACACCGGGGAGCTGTTTTTT.

The V call is TRBV4-2, the J call TRBJ2-1, with TRBD1 matching over 8 bases. Losses at the gene ends were 0 bases for V and 7 bases for J; bases not matched to a gene: 5. Germline V gene sequence: CDR1 LGHNA, CDR2 YNFKEQ. CDR3 length: 15 amino acids. CDR3 residues: CASSQDGQGWNEQFF. The DNA for the CDR3 is TGTGCCAGCAGCCAAGATGGACAGGGATGGAATGAGCAGTTCTTC.

The CDR3 region has the DNA TGTGCCAGCAGCTTTAATTTGGGGGCACCTTACGAGCAGTACTTC. This translates into CASSFNLGAPYEQYF. This sequence joins TRBV7-9 and TRBJ2-7; possible D gene TRBD1, 6 bases. Deletions cut 3 bases from V and 4 bases from J, with 16 bases between. The length of the CDR3 is 15 residues. Germline V gives CDR1 SEHNR, CDR2 FQNEAQ (reference sequence).

This clone has only a few counts. This chain links TRBV2 with TRBJ1-5; the D is unclear. Trimming shortened V by 4 bases and J by 1 base, and 5 bases separated the two germline ends. The CDR3 is 13 amino acids. In germline, CDR1 is SNHLY, CDR2 FYNNEI. In nucleotides, the CDR3 is TGTGCCAGCAGTGTAGAAAGCAATCAGCCCCAGCATTTT. Its translation is CASSVESNQPQHF.

This rearrangement joins TRBV2 to TRBJ1-5, with 7 nucleotides matching TRBD1. This CDR3 contains 13 residues. With 6 bases clipped from V and 6 bases from J, the junction kept 5 bases outside the gene matches. Per germline, CDR1 SNHLY and CDR2 FYNNEI. Written as DNA, the CDR3 is TGTGCCAGCAGGTGGACAGGAGGTCAGCCCCAGCATTTT. Its protein is CASRWTGGQPQHF.

This clone occurred a few times. Here the CDR3 DNA reads TGTGCCAGCAGCTTAGTCTATCGGACAGACCAGATGAACACTGAAGCTTTCTTT. Its protein is CASSLVYRTDQMNTEAFF. V gene TRBV7-8 combines with J gene TRBJ1-1; D might be TRBD1 (6 bases). The CDR3 sequence is 18 residues long. Per the germline V gene, CDR1 is SGHVS and CDR2 is FQNEAQ. V was pared by 1 base and J by 0 bases, with 18 bases between.

The rearrangement links TRBV4-3 to TRBJ1-3; 9 bases fit TRBD1. Germline CDR1 is LGHNA and CDR2 is YSLEER. V trimming: 0 bases; J trimming: 8 bases; junction bases outside the gene matches: 2. CDR3 length equals 14 residues. The CDR3 protein is CASSQEDRGYTIYF. The CDR3 region has the DNA TGCGCCAGCAGCCAAGAGGACAGGGGATACACCATATATTTT.

V is TRBV6-5 and J is TRBJ1-3; TRBD1 is a possible D gene (5 bases). CDR1 MNHEY and CDR2 SVGAGI come from the germline V gene. This CDR3 has 13 residues. V was shortened by 2 bases and J by 3 bases, with 5 bases between the two germline ends. The DNA of the CDR3 is TGTGCCAGCAGTTACAGGGGTGGAAACACCATATATTTT. Its protein is CASSYRGGNTIYF.

A few counts support this clone. The chain is built from TRBV7-9 and TRBJ1-1; perhaps TRBD1 as D (6 bases). Germline CDR1 and CDR2: SEHNR and FQNEAQ (reference sequence). V was cut by 2 bases and J by 5 bases, with 9 bases left in between. The CDR3 is 13 residues long. In nucleotides, the CDR3 is TGTGCCAGCAGCTTACAGGGGAGTACTGAAGCTTTCTTT. Its translation: CASSLQGSTEAFF.

The chain uses TRBV6-5 and TRBJ1-1; maybe TRBD1 (5 bases). Per germline, CDR1 MNHEY and CDR2 SVGAGI. This CDR3 is built from 14 residues. Between the trimmed V and J ends, which lost 9 bases and 3 bases, there was a span of 17 bases. CDR3: CASATTKGHTEAFF. The CDR3 DNA reads as TGTGCCAGTGCCACAACAAAGGGGCACACTGAAGCTTTCTTT.

This clone was counted between two and nine times. V and J are TRBV5-4 and TRBJ2-7, with D possibly being TRBD1 (5 bases). V was cut by 0 bases and J by 1 base, with 8 bases left in between. The germline V gene encodes CDR1 SGHNT and CDR2 YYREEE (reference sequence). The CDR3 totals 14 residues. CDR3 DNA sequence: TGTGCCAGCAGCTTGGGGCAGGGATCCTACGAGCAGTACTTC. As protein: CASSLGQGSYEQYF.

The sample holds a few counts of this clone. This chain links TRBV5-4 with TRBJ2-3; 8 bases agree with TRBD2. Trimming cost V 0 bases and J 1 base; bases outside gene matches: 7. Germline V gene sequence: CDR1 SGHNT, CDR2 YYREEE (reference sequence). This CDR3 is built from 17 residues. The CDR3 coding sequence is TGTGCCAGCAGCTTGGTTCTGGCGGGGGGAGGCACAGATACGCAGTATTTT. Translating it yields CASSLVLAGGGTDTQYF. The whole variable domain, remainder taken from reference TRBV5-4 and TRBJ2-3, is ETGVTQSPTHLIKTRGQQVTLRCSSQSGHNTVSWYQQALGQGPQFIFQYYREEENGRGNFPPRFSGLQFPNYSSELNVNALELDDSALYLCASSLVLAGGGTDTQYFGPGTRLTVL.

This chain uses TRBV12-5 with TRBJ2-2; D is perhaps TRBD1 (5 bases). The germline V gene has CDR1 LGHNT and CDR2 FRNRAP. Trimming took off 8 bases at V and 3 bases at J, with 7 bases between the two ends. The CDR3 runs to 12 residues. Here the CDR3 DNA reads TGTGCTAGTTCCAGGGACACCGGGGAGCTGTTTTTT. This encodes CASSRDTGELFF.

The table lists this clone with a few counts. The rearrangement links TRBV7-2 to TRBJ1-2; D remains ambiguous. V lost 2 bases and J 4 bases, leaving 11 bases between the germline ends. Germline CDR1 reads SGHTA; CDR2 reads FQGNSA. The CDR3 consists of 14 residues. The CDR3 sequence is CASSLNSDPYGYTF. CDR3 nucleotides: TGTGCCAGCAGCTTAAACAGTGATCCCTATGGCTACACCTTC.

There are a few counts of this clone. J is TRBJ1-1 and V is TRBV18; possible D gene TRBD1, 5 bases. Between the trimmed V and J ends, which lost 0 bases and 5 bases, there was a span of 7 bases. This CDR3 region has 13 residues. Germline lookup yields CDR1 KGHSH and CDR2 LQKENI. The CDR3 DNA reads as TGTGCCAGCTCACCACCAGGACAAACTGAAGCTTTCTTT. Amino acids: CASSPPGQTEAFF.

In its sample, this clone was seen a few times. The rearrangement links TRBV4-3 to TRBJ2-7; unclear D gene. CDR3 length: 14 amino acids. The ends were cut back, 0 bases at V and 8 bases at J, with 14 bases in the middle. Germline V gene sequence: CDR1 LGHNA, CDR2 YSLEER. In nucleotides, the CDR3 is TGCGCCAGCAGCCAAGAGGCTAGGCCCCTGAAGCAGTACTTC. It specifies CASSQEARPLKQYF.

This clone was observed a handful of times. V and J are TRBV5-4 and TRBJ1-2; D is uncertain. Trimming left V 4 bases short and J 8 bases short, with 21 bases between. The germline V gene encodes CDR1 SGHNT and CDR2 YYREEE (reference sequence). CDR3 length: 15 residues. The CDR3 is CASSATKAMTGGYTF. CDR3 in DNA: TGTGCCAGCAGCGCGACCAAGGCCATGACGGGGGGCTACACCTTC.